Listed here are 6 T cell receptor beta chains from one sample, sequenced in a study of CD8 T cells in Susac syndrome. Reverse transcription used about 0.45 to 1 ug RNA and random hexamers. MiXCR was run by TCRdb on the immunoSEQ multiplex PCR reads, yielding one entry per CDR3 protein. The sample has 200,000 or so distinct CDR3 sequences, approximately 95% seen once. Material: CD4+ T cells from PBMCs. The receptors here all came from a human donor with Susac syndrome.

The rearrangement uses TRBV20-1 and TRBJ1-1; D is unresolved. The CDR3 spans 14 residues. Trimming shortened V by 4 bases and J by 1 base, and 13 bases separated the two germline ends. In germline, CDR1 is DFQATT, CDR2 SNEGSKA (reference sequence). Here the CDR3 reads CSATRTVQNTEAFF. CDR3 coding DNA: TGCAGTGCTACCCGGACGGTCCAGAACACTGAAGCTTTCTTT.

CDR3 bases: TGTGCCAGCAGTGCCCAAGGCGGGGCCCAAGAGACCCAGTACTTC. Protein sequence: CASSAQGGAQETQYF. This chain uses TRBV28 with TRBJ2-5; perhaps TRBD2 as D (6 bases). CDR1 is MDHEN and CDR2 is SYDVKM in the germline V gene. CDR3 length equals 15 residues. V was trimmed by 5 bases and J by 1 base, leaving 14 bases between them.

This chain joins TRBV4-1 and TRBJ2-1; perhaps TRBD2 as D (6 bases). Between the trimmed V and J ends, which lost 0 bases and 7 bases, there was a span of 13 bases. The CDR3 is made up of 15 amino acids. The germline gives CDR1 MGHRA, CDR2 YSYEKL. The chain's CDR3 is CASSQDQTRVNEQFF. CDR3 sequence (DNA): TGCGCCAGCAGCCAAGACCAGACTAGGGTTAATGAGCAGTTCTTC.

The CDR3 protein is CASRETLFMNTEAFF. Here the CDR3 DNA reads TGTGCCAGCAGAGAGACTCTCTTCATGAACACTGAAGCTTTCTTT. The chain has TRBV6-2 or TRBV6-3 and TRBJ1-1, with no clear D. The CDR3 extends over 15 amino acids. Germline loops: CDR1 MNHEY, CDR2 SVGEGT. V was cut by 6 bases and J by 0 bases, with 14 bases left in between.

J is TRBJ2-1 and V is TRBV30; perhaps D is TRBD1 or TRBD2 (6 bases each). Germline assignment: CDR1 GTSNPN and CDR2 SVGIG (reference sequence). Trimming left V 0 bases short and J 6 bases short, with 15 bases between. The CDR3 extends over 15 amino acids. The chain's CDR3 is CAWSVLGGLSNEQFF. As DNA, the CDR3 is TGTGCCTGGAGTGTACTTGGGGGGCTTTCCAATGAGCAGTTCTTC.

The chain has TRBV25-1 and TRBJ2-1; the match to TRBD2 covers 9 bases. Germline V gene sequence: CDR1 MGHDK, CDR2 SYGVNS. The CDR3 is 14 amino acids. Losses at the gene ends were 3 bases for V and 6 bases for J; bases not matched to a gene: 3. Here the CDR3 DNA reads TGTGCCAGCAGTGATGATAGCGGGGGCAATGAGCAGTTCTTC. Protein product: CASSDDSGGNEQFF.